Many counts were recorded for the clone carrying this T cell receptor beta chain. Documented time point: sample taken at primary tumor resection. A total of some 70 untreated early-stage non-small cell lung cancer patients served as donors. V trimming: 0 bases; J trimming: 6 bases; junction bases outside the gene matches: 3. Per the germline V gene, CDR1 is MGHRA and CDR2 is YSYEKL. The CDR3 has 15 amino acids. One entry per CDR3 protein, called by TCRdb with MiXCR from the 5' RACE reads. This sample carries tens of thousands of distinct CDR3 sequences, 12% of them seen once, and the ten largest clones take 35% to 45%. The data stem from a study of spatial heterogeneity in lung cancer.

The source material was PBMCs, sampled at surgery. This receptor was identified in a male donor with early-stage non-small cell lung cancer. The V and J genes are TRBV4-1 and TRBJ2-3; 10 nucleotides align to TRBD1. Here the CDR3 reads CASSQEGTGVDTQYF. In DNA, the CDR3 is TGCGCCAGCAGCCAAGAGGGGACAGGGGTGGATACGCAGTATTTT.